This T cell receptor (beta chain) was profiled in a study of blood T cells in healthy people across ages. Germline V lookup: CDR1 SGHNT, CDR2 YYREEE (reference sequence). The CDR3 contains 13 residues. V lost 5 bases and J lost 0, with 6 bases in between. Primers used in a second PCR of about 7 to 12 cycles were a sample-barcoded 5' primer and a J-beta primer mix. In TCRdb, the 5' RACE reads were re-called with MiXCR into one record per CDR3 protein. The table has about 680,000 distinct CDR3 sequences, about half seen once; the top ten hold roughly 31%. The sample was blood. The clonotype was recovered from a woman aged 60-70 years in good health. V and J are TRBV5-4 and TRBJ2-1; D unresolved. The CDR3 nucleotides read TGTGCCAGCAGTGGCCCCTCCTACAATGAGCAGTTCTTC. Residues: CASSGPSYNEQFF.